One sample yielded the 14 T cell receptor beta chains listed below, sequenced in a study of blood T cell repertoires in COVID-19. Produced via immunoSEQ multiplex PCR; TCRdb's table is partial and in-frame only. This sample has roughly 200,000 clones, with approximately 85% found just once. Sequencing was carried out using peripheral blood. The receptors stem from a man aged 55 to 70 with acute or convalescent COVID-19.

V and J are TRBV5-1 and TRBJ2-1; TRBD1 aligns across 7 bases. Germline CDR1 is SGHRS and CDR2 is YFSETQ. CDR3 size: 13 residues. V was clipped by 1 base and J by 11 bases; unmatched bases: 6. The CDR3 loop reads CASSLSGGQQQFF. The DNA for the CDR3 is TGCGCCAGCAGCTTGTCTGGGGGACAGCAGCAGTTCTTC.

The genes are TRBV27 and TRBJ1-4, with D perhaps matching TRBD1 (5 bases). Germline loops: CDR1 MNHEY, CDR2 SMNVEV (reference sequence). Trimming removed 0 bases from V and 3 bases from J, with 11 bases in between. This CDR3 region has 16 residues. The CDR3 region is CASSLSSGFANEKLFF. The CDR3, as DNA: TGTGCCAGCAGTTTATCGTCAGGGTTTGCTAATGAAAAACTGTTTTTT.

The sample holds one count of this clone. The V call is TRBV7-3, the J call TRBJ2-1; 9 bases fit TRBD1. V was clipped by 5 bases and J by 3 bases; unmatched bases: 8. The CDR3 runs 16 residues. Germline-derived CDR1 and CDR2 are SGHTA and FQGTGA. CDR3 amino acids: CASSPRQGVNYNEQFF. CDR3 coding DNA: TGTGCCAGCAGCCCTAGACAGGGGGTCAACTACAATGAGCAGTTCTTC.

The chain links TRBV5-5 to TRBJ2-7; 7 nucleotides align to TRBD2. Unmatched junction bases numbered 9, after V lost 4 bases and J lost 5 bases. The germline gives CDR1 SGHKS, CDR2 YYEKEE (reference sequence). The CDR3 covers 14 residues. CDR3 sequence reads: CASSISLAVNEQYF. The CDR3 nucleotides are TGTGCCAGCAGCATCAGTCTAGCGGTCAACGAGCAGTACTTC.

This clone occurred once. The V gene is TRBV3-1 (or the pseudogene TRBV3-2), the J gene TRBJ1-1, with D tentatively TRBD1 (5 bases). The CDR3 sequence is 17 residues long. V shed 1 base and J shed 1 base, with 16 bases lying between them. Germline CDR1 reads LGHDT; CDR2 reads YNNKEL (reference sequence). In DNA form, the CDR3 reads TGTGCCAGCAGCCAAGCGAGCCAGGGCCTGCGGAACACTGAAGCTTTCTTT. This translates into CASSQASQGLRNTEAFF.

The V call is TRBV5-8, the J call TRBJ1-5, with D maybe TRBD1 (5 bases). This CDR3 is built from 15 residues. The V end lost 2 bases, the J end lost 0 bases, and 9 bases lay between the germline ends. CDR1 is SGHTS, CDR2 YDEGEE, per germline. The chain's CDR3 is CASSFLGVSNQPQHF. CDR3 DNA sequence: TGTGCCAGCAGCTTTTTAGGGGTTAGCAATCAGCCCCAGCATTTT.

This chain uses TRBV30 with TRBJ2-1; 8 positions match TRBD1. Germline-derived CDR1 and CDR2 are GTSNPN and SVGIG (reference sequence). The CDR3 loop spans 14 amino acids. The ends lost 3 bases at V and 6 bases at J; junction bases unmatched: 7. CDR3 DNA sequence: TGTGCCTGGAGCGGACAGGGCTTCGGCAATGAGCAGTTCTTC. This codes for CAWSGQGFGNEQFF.

A few counts support this clone. The CDR3 DNA reads TGTGCCACCAGTAGCGGGAGTAGCAATGAGCAGTTCTTC. Translating gives CATSSGSSNEQFF. The chain recombines TRBV24-1 with TRBJ2-1, with 8 bases that match TRBD2. The CDR3 is 13 residues long. CDR1 is KGHDR, CDR2 SFDVKD, per germline. V dropped 6 bases and J dropped 6; count of bases not matched to a gene: 3.

Only a few counts were recorded for this clone. The chain couples TRBV9 to TRBJ1-5; TRBD1 might be the D (5 bases). Germline assignment: CDR1 SGDLS and CDR2 YYNGEE. Trimming left V 3 bases short and J 0 bases short, with 19 bases between. The CDR3 is made up of 18 amino acids. CDR3 sequence: CASSANTQGTLSNQPQHF. In nucleotides, the CDR3 is TGTGCCAGCAGCGCCAACACCCAGGGTACCCTTAGCAATCAGCCCCAGCATTTT.

In nucleotides, the CDR3 is TGTGCCAGCCGGACTAGCGGGAGTCGATTTAGTGAGCAGTTCTTC. It translates to CASRTSGSRFSEQFF. The chain is built from TRBV6-1 and TRBJ2-1, with 13 bases identical to TRBD2. Germline V gene sequence: CDR1 MNHNS, CDR2 SASEGT. The V segment lost 8 bases and the J segment 9 bases; nucleotides outside the gene matches: 10. The CDR3 extends over 15 amino acids.

V and J are TRBV28 and TRBJ2-1; 9 positions match TRBD1. Germline CDR1 is MDHEN and CDR2 is SYDVKM. The CDR3 runs to 16 residues. The J segment lost 4 bases and the V segment lost 5 bases, leaving 9 bases of the junction unmatched. The CDR3 region is CASSPGDRASYNEQFF. In nucleotides, the CDR3 is TGTGCCAGCAGTCCGGGGGACAGGGCTTCGTACAATGAGCAGTTCTTC.

The chain uses TRBV6-2 or TRBV6-3 and TRBJ2-1, with D maybe TRBD2 (6 bases). Trimming pared 2 bases from V and 0 bases from J, leaving 11 bases between. The CDR3 totals 16 residues. Germline V gene lookup returns CDR1 MNHEY and CDR2 SVGEGT. This CDR3 reads CASSYGTLPSYNEQFF. The CDR3 DNA is TGTGCCAGCAGTTACGGGACTCTACCCTCCTACAATGAGCAGTTCTTC.

This clone is a singleton in its sample. This chain uses TRBV28 with TRBJ1-2; D is unclear. The germline V gene encodes CDR1 MDHEN and CDR2 SYDVKM. Trimming left V 5 bases short and J 8 bases short, with 18 bases between. CDR3 length: 14 residues. The CDR3 loop is CASSPMPFGEGYTF. In DNA form, the CDR3 reads TGTGCCAGCAGTCCTATGCCCTTCGGGGAAGGCTACACCTTC.

The CDR3 protein is CASSSSVGTDTQYF. The CDR3 DNA follows: TGTGCCAGCAGCTCTTCGGTGGGCACAGATACGCAGTATTTT. The chain has TRBV7-6 and TRBJ2-3; D unclear. Per the germline V gene, CDR1 is SGHVS and CDR2 is FNYEAQ. The CDR3 length is 14 residues. Trimming pared 4 bases from V and 1 base from J, leaving 9 bases between.